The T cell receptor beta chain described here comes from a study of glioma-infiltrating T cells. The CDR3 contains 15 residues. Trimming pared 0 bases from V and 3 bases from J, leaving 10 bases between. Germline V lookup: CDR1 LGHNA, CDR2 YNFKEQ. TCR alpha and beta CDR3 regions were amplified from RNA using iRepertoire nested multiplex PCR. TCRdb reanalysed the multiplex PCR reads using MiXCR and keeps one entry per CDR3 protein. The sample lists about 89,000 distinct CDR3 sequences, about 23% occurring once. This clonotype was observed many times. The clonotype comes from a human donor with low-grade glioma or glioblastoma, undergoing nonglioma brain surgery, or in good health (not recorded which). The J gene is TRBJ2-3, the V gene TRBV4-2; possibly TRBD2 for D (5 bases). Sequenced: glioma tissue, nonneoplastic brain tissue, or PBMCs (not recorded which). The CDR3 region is CASSQDDYRTDTQYF. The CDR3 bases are TGTGCCAGCAGCCAAGATGACTACCGGACAGATACGCAGTATTTT.